The table lists the clone carrying this T cell receptor (beta chain) with a count of one. Its specificity is not known. V gave up 8 bases and J gave up 0 bases, with 14 bases separating them. This CDR3 comprises 15 residues. The germline V gene encodes CDR1 SNHLY and CDR2 FYNNEI. The data derive from a study of shared clonotypes between healthy human individuals. General study results and limits: Owing to a small donor count, the genetic and exposure-history diversity represented was limited. Rarefaction curves obtained for sorted subsets showed sequencing incomplete despite large depth.

Per the study methods: For the immunoSEQ data, sequences were junction-only without quality scores, so filtering differed. The repertoire was sequenced with immunoSEQ multiplex PCR; TCRdb's copy has only in-frame clones and lacks some. V and J calls and clone size follow that table, whereas D and trimming were derived from the DNA. The sample carries about 2.4 million clones, 93% recorded once. This TCR derives from a man aged 18 to 30 in good health. Some clones in this sample may be carry-over from other donors' samples. The chain recombines TRBV2 with TRBJ2-1; a weak D match, TRBD2 (7 bases). What was sequenced was naive CD4+ T cells from PBMCs. As for subset: CD45RA+ positively selected. CDR3 DNA sequence: TGTGCCAGCCAGAGGGGGGGGAGCTCCTACAATGAGCAGTTCTTC. Translated, it gives CASQRGGSSYNEQFF.